This T cell receptor beta chain is from a study of cytomegalovirus exposure and HLA in healthy donors. Study context: Among the 398 genotyped donors, more than 70% were placed in the Caucasian-associated ancestry cluster. Findings of the study overall: Later on, an analysis showed TCR association rates differing by HLA locus, with DRB1 the most and HLA-C the fewest.

On this clone: What it binds is not known.

Germline CDR1 SGHDN, CDR2 FVKESK. V gave up 2 bases and J gave up 4 bases, with 17 bases separating them. The CDR3 spans 16 residues. PCR was performed using 60 Vbeta and 13 Jbeta primers. TCRdb keeps only in-frame clones here, not all; method: immunoSEQ multiplex PCR. This sample has fewer than 200,000 clones; 71% occur once, and the top ten carry about 1.6%. The sequencing sample was made of PBMCs. This rearrangement joins TRBV14 to TRBJ1-2, with a possible D match to TRBD1 (5 bases). The receptor's source is a girl between 10 and 17 years old in good health and CMV-seronegative. The chain's CDR3 is CASSQTQTEKFYGYTF. The CDR3 nucleotides are TGTGCCAGCAGCCAAACACAGACAGAAAAATTCTATGGCTACACCTTC.